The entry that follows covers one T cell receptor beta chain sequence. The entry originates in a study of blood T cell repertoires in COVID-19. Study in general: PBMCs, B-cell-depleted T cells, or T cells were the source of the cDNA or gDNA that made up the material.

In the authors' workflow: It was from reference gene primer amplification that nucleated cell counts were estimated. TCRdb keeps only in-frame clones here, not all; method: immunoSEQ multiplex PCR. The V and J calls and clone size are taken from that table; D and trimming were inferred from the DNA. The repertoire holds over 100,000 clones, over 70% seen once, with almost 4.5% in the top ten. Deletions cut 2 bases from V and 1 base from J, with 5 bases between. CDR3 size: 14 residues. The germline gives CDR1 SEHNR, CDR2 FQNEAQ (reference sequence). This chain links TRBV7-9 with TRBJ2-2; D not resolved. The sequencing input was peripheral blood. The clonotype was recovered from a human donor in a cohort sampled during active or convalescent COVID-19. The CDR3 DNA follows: TGTGCCAGCAGCTTATCACAGAACACCGGGGAGCTGTTTTTT. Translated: CASSLSQNTGELFF.